These 13 T cell receptor beta chains share one sample of origin, sequenced in a study of OX40 agonist ivuxolimab in advanced cancers. Clones were sequenced by immunoSEQ multiplex PCR, and TCRdb holds only the in-frame ones, with some missing. Among roughly 48,000 clones listed, 83% were seen once. The source material was CD4+ or CD8+ T cells sorted from blood, sampled in a trial of the OX40 agonist ivuxolimab. These receptors all come from an adult with an advanced solid tumor such as melanoma, head and neck, liver or kidney cancer.

The chain employs TRBV7-9 and TRBJ2-3, with D perhaps being TRBD1 or TRBD2 (5 bases each). The CDR3 has 16 amino acids. V was shortened by 5 bases and J by 0 bases, with 15 bases between the two germline ends. Germline V lookup: CDR1 SEHNR, CDR2 FQNEAQ (reference sequence). This CDR3 reads CASSPRGFLSTDTQYF. DNA for the CDR3: TGTGCCAGCAGCCCCCGGGGCTTTTTGAGCACAGATACGCAGTATTTT. Full variable domain (rest looked up from reference TRBV7-9 and TRBJ2-3): DTGVSQNPRHKITKRGQNVTFRCDPISEHNRLYWYRQTLGQGPEFLTYFQNEAQLEKSRLLSDRFSAERPKGSFSTLEIQRTEQGDSAMYLCASSPRGFLSTDTQYFGPGTRLTVL.

On this clone: Germline and junction disagree at one end, which may indicate a read error. The CDR3 protein is CASSTAQGFGELFF. Here the CDR3 DNA reads TGTGCTAGCAGCACCGCGCAGGGGTTCGGGGAGCTGTTTTTT. The chain is built from TRBV7-7 and TRBJ2-2; perhaps TRBD1 as D (6 bases). The germline gives CDR1 SSHAT, CDR2 FNYEAQ (reference sequence). The CDR3 is 14 residues long.

The chain links TRBV4-3 to TRBJ2-1; D unclear. The CDR3 loop spans 15 amino acids. Germline lookup yields CDR1 LGHNA and CDR2 YSLEER. Trimming removed 0 bases at V and 9 bases at J, with 15 bases between. CDR3 in DNA: TGCGCCAGCAGCCAAGATCCTGCCCAGCTTAGTGAGCAGTTCTTC. Translation gives CASSQDPAQLSEQFF.

The chain recombines TRBV11-1 with TRBJ1-1; no firm D call. V lost 4 bases, J lost 5 bases, and 11 bases lay in between. This CDR3 is built from 13 residues. Germline-derived CDR1 and CDR2 are SGHAT and FQDESV (reference sequence). Here the CDR3 DNA reads TGTGCCAGCAGCTCACTCCAAGTTACTGAAGCTTTCTTT. It is translated as CASSSLQVTEAFF.

This clone has only one observation. This chain connects TRBV6-5 to TRBJ1-2, with D hard to call. CDR3 length: 11 amino acids. Germline assignment: CDR1 MNHEY and CDR2 SVGAGI. The V end lost 7 bases, the J end lost 6 bases, and 9 bases lay between the germline ends. The CDR3: CASNGVDGYTF. In nucleotides, the CDR3 is TGTGCCAGCAACGGGGTGGATGGCTACACCTTC.

The rearrangement joins TRBV27 to TRBJ1-1, with D uncertain. Trimming left V 7 bases short and J 11 bases short, with 17 bases between. The CDR3 totals 12 residues. The germline V gene has CDR1 MNHEY and CDR2 SMNVEV (reference sequence). The CDR3 nucleotides are TGTGCCAGCACCACAACGGCGGGGTTGGCTTTCTTT. Translated, it gives CASTTTAGLAFF.

The rearrangement joins TRBV11-3 to TRBJ1-1; possible D gene TRBD1, 5 bases. The CDR3 length is 14 residues. Trimming left V 2 bases short and J 2 bases short, with 9 bases between. Germline V lookup: CDR1 SGHNT, CDR2 YENEEA. The DNA for the CDR3 is TGTGCCAGCAGCTTATCAGGGTCCAACACTGAAGCTTTCTTT. It is translated as CASSLSGSNTEAFF.

The V and J genes are TRBV19 and TRBJ1-6; D remains ambiguous. The CDR3 spans 14 residues. CDR1 is LNHDA, CDR2 SQIVND, per germline (reference sequence). The V end was cut by 1 base, the J end by 4 bases, with 5 bases between. This chain's CDR3 is CASSIGGYNSPLHF. The CDR3 DNA reads TGTGCCAGTAGTATAGGAGGGTATAATTCACCCCTCCACTTT.

The sample holds a few counts of this clone. The gene calls are TRBV5-1 and TRBJ1-1, with TRBD1 matching over 11 bases. The CDR3 contains 14 residues. V gave up 4 bases and J gave up 6 bases; unmatched junction bases: 5. Germline assignment: CDR1 SGHRS and CDR2 YFSETQ. This CDR3 reads CASSPGQGGSEAFF. Here the CDR3 DNA reads TGCGCCAGCAGCCCGGGACAGGGGGGTTCTGAAGCTTTCTTT. The complete variable domain, with remaining parts taken from reference TRBV5-1 and TRBJ1-1, reads KAGVTQTPRYLIKTRGQQVTLSCSPISGHRSVSWYQQTPGQGLQFLFEYFSETQRNKGNFPGRFSGRQFSNSRSEMNVSTLELGDSALYLCASSPGQGGSEAFFGQGTRLTVV.

V and J are TRBV18 and TRBJ2-2, with TRBD2 matching 8 bases. The V segment lost 3 bases and the J segment 3 bases; nucleotides outside the gene matches: 9. The germline V gene has CDR1 KGHSH and CDR2 LQKENI. CDR3 length: 17 amino acids. In DNA form, the CDR3 reads TGTGCCAGCTCACCTAGAGGACTAGCTTTGTACACCGGGGAGCTGTTTTTT. Its translation is CASSPRGLALYTGELFF. Variable domain in full (rest from reference TRBV18 and TRBJ2-2): NAGVMQNPRHLVRRRGQEARLRCSPMKGHSHVYWYRQLPEEGLKFMVYLQKENIIDESGMPKERFSAEFPKEGPSILRIQQVVRGDSAAYFCASSPRGLALYTGELFFGEGSRLTVL.

V and J are TRBV11-2 and TRBJ1-1; 7 bases are a match to TRBD1. The CDR3 sequence is 13 residues long. Germline-derived CDR1 and CDR2 are SGHAT and FQNNGV. J lost 11 bases, V lost 5 bases, and 11 bases had no gene match. This CDR3 reads CASSHLDRVQAFF. Here the CDR3 DNA reads TGTGCCAGCAGCCACCTCGACAGGGTTCAGGCTTTCTTT.

This clone was picked up one time. The chain carries TRBV19 and TRBJ2-5, with D hard to call. The CDR3 runs 14 residues. V was trimmed by 5 bases and J by 1 base, leaving 11 bases between them. Germline loops: CDR1 LNHDA, CDR2 SQIVND (reference sequence). Here the CDR3 DNA reads TGTGCCAGTAGTCCAGACTTGATCCAAGAGACCCAGTACTTC. Its protein product is CASSPDLIQETQYF.

The chain joins TRBV7-9 to TRBJ2-5, with TRBD1 matching 9 bases. The germline V gene has CDR1 SEHNR and CDR2 FQNEAQ (reference sequence). V lost 5 bases, J lost 5 bases, and 12 bases stayed unmatched. CDR3 length: 16 amino acids. CDR3 loop: CASSRRIGQGRETQYF. In DNA, the CDR3 is TGTGCCAGCAGCCGCCGGATAGGACAGGGGAGGGAGACCCAGTACTTC. Supplemented by reference TRBV7-9 and TRBJ2-5, the full variable domain reads DTGVSQNPRHKITKRGQNVTFRCDPISEHNRLYWYRQTLGQGPEFLTYFQNEAQLEKSRLLSDRFSAERPKGSFSTLEIQRTEQGDSAMYLCASSRRIGQGRETQYFGPGTRLLVL.